Below are 8 T cell receptor beta chains sequenced from a single sample in a study of shared clonotypes between healthy human individuals. The assay was immunoSEQ multiplex PCR, and TCRdb's table has in-frame clones only and misses some. This sample has around 440,000 clones, with approximately 77% found just once. Sequencing input: PBMCs. Every receptor here comes from a woman in her thirties or forties in good health. Some clones in this sample may be carry-over from other donors' samples.

The chain is built from TRBV7-6 and TRBJ2-7, with D possibly TRBD2 on 6 matching bases. In germline, CDR1 is SGHVS, CDR2 FNYEAQ. The CDR3 loop spans 17 amino acids. Trimming pared 5 bases from V and 0 bases from J, leaving 20 bases between. The CDR3 coding sequence is TGTGCCAGCAGCCCCGCGGTAGCGGAGGGGCGCTCCTACGAGCAGTACTTC. Its protein is CASSPAVAEGRSYEQYF. Full variable domain (remainder filled in from reference TRBV7-6 and TRBJ2-7): GAGVSQSPRYKVTKRGQDVALRCDPISGHVSLYWYRQALGQGPEFLTYFNYEAQQDKSGLPNDRFSAERPEGSISTLTIQRTEQRDSAMYRCASSPAVAEGRSYEQYFGPGTRLTVT.

This rearrangement joins TRBV5-1 to TRBJ2-5; D uncertain. The CDR3 is 14 residues long. Between the trimmed V and J ends, which lost 4 bases and 5 bases, there was a span of 15 bases. Germline V CDR1 and CDR2: SGHRS, YFSETQ. As DNA, the CDR3 is TGCGCCAGCAGCCTCCAGACCCTCTCGGAGACCCAGTACTTC. It specifies CASSLQTLSETQYF.

The rearrangement links TRBV11-3 to TRBJ2-5; D is possibly TRBD2 (5 bases). With 1 base removed from V and 2 bases from J, the gap between germline ends came to 8 bases. Looked up from germline, CDR1 is SGHNT and CDR2 is YENEEA. The CDR3 is made up of 14 amino acids. The CDR3 region is CASSLGGQQETQYF. As DNA, the CDR3 is TGTGCCAGCAGCTTAGGAGGGCAACAAGAGACCCAGTACTTC.

This chain links TRBV5-4 with TRBJ2-7, with D possibly TRBD2 on 6 matching bases. Germline CDR1 and CDR2: SGHNT and YYREEE (reference sequence). Trimming cost V 4 bases and J 3 bases, with 11 bases left between them. The CDR3 has 13 residues. This CDR3 reads CASSQPGDYEQYF. CDR3 nucleotide sequence: TGTGCCAGCAGCCAGCCGGGGGACTACGAGCAGTACTTC.

The V gene is TRBV30, the J gene TRBJ2-1; D may be TRBD1 or TRBD2 (5 bases each). V shed 5 bases and J shed 4 bases, with 15 bases lying between them. The germline CDR1 and CDR2 sequences are GTSNPN and SVGIG (reference sequence). This CDR3 has 14 residues. CDR3: CAWLEGNMYNEQFF. Written as DNA, the CDR3 is TGTGCCTGGCTAGAGGGGAATATGTACAATGAGCAGTTCTTC.

The chain links TRBV10-3 to TRBJ2-7, with 13 bases that match TRBD2. The CDR3 is 17 amino acids. CDR1 and CDR2 from the germline V gene are ENHRY and SYGVKD. The ends lost 9 bases at V and 7 bases at J; junction bases unmatched: 18. The CDR3: CAISARTSGSPTGEQYF. The CDR3 DNA reads as TGTGCCATTTCAGCACGGACTAGCGGGAGCCCCACGGGTGAGCAGTACTTC.

The V and J genes are TRBV28 and TRBJ1-2; TRBD1 matches 11 bases. V was pared by 5 bases and J by 9 bases, with 11 bases of the junction left unmatched. This CDR3 is 15 amino acids long. CDR1 is MDHEN, CDR2 SYDVKM, per germline. CDR3 protein: CASSPTPGTGGSYTF. The CDR3 nucleotides are TGTGCCAGCAGTCCGACACCCGGGACAGGGGGTAGCTACACCTTC.

This clone has a single count. The rearrangement links TRBV5-4 to TRBJ2-7; TRBD2 matches 10 bases. The CDR3 contains 15 residues. The V gene's germline CDR1 is SGHNT and CDR2 YYREEE (reference sequence). J gave up 2 bases and V 3 bases, and 5 bases lay outside the gene matches. CDR3 residues: CASSSTTSGAYEQYF. In DNA form, the CDR3 reads TGTGCCAGCAGCTCCACAACTAGCGGGGCCTACGAGCAGTACTTC.